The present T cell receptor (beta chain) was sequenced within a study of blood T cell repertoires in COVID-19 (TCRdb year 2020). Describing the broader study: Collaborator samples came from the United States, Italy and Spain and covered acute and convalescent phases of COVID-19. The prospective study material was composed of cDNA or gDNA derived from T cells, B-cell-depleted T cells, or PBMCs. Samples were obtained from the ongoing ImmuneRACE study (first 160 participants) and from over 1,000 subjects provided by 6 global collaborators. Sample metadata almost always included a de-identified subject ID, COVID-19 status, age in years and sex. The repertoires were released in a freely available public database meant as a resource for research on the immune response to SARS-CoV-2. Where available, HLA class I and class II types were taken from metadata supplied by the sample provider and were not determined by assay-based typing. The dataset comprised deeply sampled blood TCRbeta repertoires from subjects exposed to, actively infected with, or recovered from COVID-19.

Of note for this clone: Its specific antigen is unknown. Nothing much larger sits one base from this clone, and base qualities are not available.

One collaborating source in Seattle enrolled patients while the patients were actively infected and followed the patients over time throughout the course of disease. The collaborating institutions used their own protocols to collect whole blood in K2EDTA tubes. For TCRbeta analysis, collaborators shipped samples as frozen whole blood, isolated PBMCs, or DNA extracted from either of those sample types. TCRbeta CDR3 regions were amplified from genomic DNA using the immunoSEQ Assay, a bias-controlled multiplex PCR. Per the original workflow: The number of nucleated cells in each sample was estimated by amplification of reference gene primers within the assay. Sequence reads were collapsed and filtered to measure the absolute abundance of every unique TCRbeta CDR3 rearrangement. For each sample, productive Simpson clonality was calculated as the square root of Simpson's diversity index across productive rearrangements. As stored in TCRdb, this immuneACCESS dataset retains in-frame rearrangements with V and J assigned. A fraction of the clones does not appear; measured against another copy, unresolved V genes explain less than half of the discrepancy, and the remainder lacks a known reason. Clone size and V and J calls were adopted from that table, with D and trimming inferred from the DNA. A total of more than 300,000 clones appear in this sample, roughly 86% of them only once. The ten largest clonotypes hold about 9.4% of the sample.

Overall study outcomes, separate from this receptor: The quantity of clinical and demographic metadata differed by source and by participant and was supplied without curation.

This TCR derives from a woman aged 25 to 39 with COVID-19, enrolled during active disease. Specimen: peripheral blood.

The CDR3 protein sequence reads: CASSVNGRERELAKNIQYF. The DNA is as follows: TGTGCCAGCAGCGTAAACGGGCGGGAGAGGGAACTAGCCAAAAACATTCAGTACTTC. This chain is built from TRBV9 and TRBJ2-4, with TRBD2 identical over 7 junction bases. There are 19 amino acids in the CDR3, from cysteine to phenylalanine inclusive. Of the read, only the CDR3 DNA is kept; its 57 bases are in frame from base 1. Based on the germline V gene, the CDR1 and CDR2 sequences are SGDLS and YYNGEE. The germline V end is reduced by 1 base and the J end by 0 bases; junction bases left unmatched: 13.